What follows is one TCR beta chain and its context. The CDR3 totals 13 residues. The V gene's germline CDR1 is SQVTM and CDR2 ANQGSEA. Trimming took off 0 bases at V and 5 bases at J, with 8 bases between the two ends. These data originate in a study of cytomegalovirus exposure and HLA in healthy donors. The PCR was carried out with 60 Vbeta primers and 13 Jbeta primers. The protocol was immunoSEQ multiplex PCR, while the TCRdb copy is restricted to in-frame clones and leaves out a portion. The sample includes approximately 180,000 clones, 70% to 85% of them seen just once. This sequence joins TRBV29-1 and TRBJ1-3; D remains unclear. The sequence derives from a woman aged 55-69 years in good health and CMV-seropositive. Source material: PBMCs. In nucleotides, the CDR3 is TGCAGCGTTGAAGATTCCGACAGAAACACCATATATTTT. Protein product: CSVEDSDRNTIYF.